This T cell receptor (beta chain) stems from a study of CD8 T cells in Susac syndrome. When the RNA was reverse transcribed, random hexamers were used with an input of roughly 0.5 to 1 ug. An immunoSEQ multiplex PCR amplified TCR beta CDR3 over 54 Vbeta and 13 Jbeta. TCRdb reprocessed the immunoSEQ multiplex PCR reads with MiXCR, giving one entry per CDR3 protein. The sample lists tens of thousands of distinct CDR3 sequences, roughly 95% occurring once. Germline CDR1 reads SSHAT; CDR2 reads FNYEAQ (reference sequence). The CDR3 totals 15 residues. Worth noting for this clonotype: Its target is not known. Germline is not matched at one junction end, which may reflect a read error.

Overall study findings and caveats: Clonal expansion was present among Susac CD8+ cells. This expansion reached its peak in TEMRA cells and in active patients.

Sequenced: CD8+ T cells from PBMCs. The source of this sequence is a human donor with Susac syndrome. V usage is TRBV7-7 and J usage is TRBJ2-3, with D tentatively TRBD1 (6 bases). CDR3 sequence: CASSFGAGGTDTQYF. The CDR3 DNA is TGTGCTAGCAGCTTCGGGGCAGGGGGCACAGATACGCAGTATTTT.